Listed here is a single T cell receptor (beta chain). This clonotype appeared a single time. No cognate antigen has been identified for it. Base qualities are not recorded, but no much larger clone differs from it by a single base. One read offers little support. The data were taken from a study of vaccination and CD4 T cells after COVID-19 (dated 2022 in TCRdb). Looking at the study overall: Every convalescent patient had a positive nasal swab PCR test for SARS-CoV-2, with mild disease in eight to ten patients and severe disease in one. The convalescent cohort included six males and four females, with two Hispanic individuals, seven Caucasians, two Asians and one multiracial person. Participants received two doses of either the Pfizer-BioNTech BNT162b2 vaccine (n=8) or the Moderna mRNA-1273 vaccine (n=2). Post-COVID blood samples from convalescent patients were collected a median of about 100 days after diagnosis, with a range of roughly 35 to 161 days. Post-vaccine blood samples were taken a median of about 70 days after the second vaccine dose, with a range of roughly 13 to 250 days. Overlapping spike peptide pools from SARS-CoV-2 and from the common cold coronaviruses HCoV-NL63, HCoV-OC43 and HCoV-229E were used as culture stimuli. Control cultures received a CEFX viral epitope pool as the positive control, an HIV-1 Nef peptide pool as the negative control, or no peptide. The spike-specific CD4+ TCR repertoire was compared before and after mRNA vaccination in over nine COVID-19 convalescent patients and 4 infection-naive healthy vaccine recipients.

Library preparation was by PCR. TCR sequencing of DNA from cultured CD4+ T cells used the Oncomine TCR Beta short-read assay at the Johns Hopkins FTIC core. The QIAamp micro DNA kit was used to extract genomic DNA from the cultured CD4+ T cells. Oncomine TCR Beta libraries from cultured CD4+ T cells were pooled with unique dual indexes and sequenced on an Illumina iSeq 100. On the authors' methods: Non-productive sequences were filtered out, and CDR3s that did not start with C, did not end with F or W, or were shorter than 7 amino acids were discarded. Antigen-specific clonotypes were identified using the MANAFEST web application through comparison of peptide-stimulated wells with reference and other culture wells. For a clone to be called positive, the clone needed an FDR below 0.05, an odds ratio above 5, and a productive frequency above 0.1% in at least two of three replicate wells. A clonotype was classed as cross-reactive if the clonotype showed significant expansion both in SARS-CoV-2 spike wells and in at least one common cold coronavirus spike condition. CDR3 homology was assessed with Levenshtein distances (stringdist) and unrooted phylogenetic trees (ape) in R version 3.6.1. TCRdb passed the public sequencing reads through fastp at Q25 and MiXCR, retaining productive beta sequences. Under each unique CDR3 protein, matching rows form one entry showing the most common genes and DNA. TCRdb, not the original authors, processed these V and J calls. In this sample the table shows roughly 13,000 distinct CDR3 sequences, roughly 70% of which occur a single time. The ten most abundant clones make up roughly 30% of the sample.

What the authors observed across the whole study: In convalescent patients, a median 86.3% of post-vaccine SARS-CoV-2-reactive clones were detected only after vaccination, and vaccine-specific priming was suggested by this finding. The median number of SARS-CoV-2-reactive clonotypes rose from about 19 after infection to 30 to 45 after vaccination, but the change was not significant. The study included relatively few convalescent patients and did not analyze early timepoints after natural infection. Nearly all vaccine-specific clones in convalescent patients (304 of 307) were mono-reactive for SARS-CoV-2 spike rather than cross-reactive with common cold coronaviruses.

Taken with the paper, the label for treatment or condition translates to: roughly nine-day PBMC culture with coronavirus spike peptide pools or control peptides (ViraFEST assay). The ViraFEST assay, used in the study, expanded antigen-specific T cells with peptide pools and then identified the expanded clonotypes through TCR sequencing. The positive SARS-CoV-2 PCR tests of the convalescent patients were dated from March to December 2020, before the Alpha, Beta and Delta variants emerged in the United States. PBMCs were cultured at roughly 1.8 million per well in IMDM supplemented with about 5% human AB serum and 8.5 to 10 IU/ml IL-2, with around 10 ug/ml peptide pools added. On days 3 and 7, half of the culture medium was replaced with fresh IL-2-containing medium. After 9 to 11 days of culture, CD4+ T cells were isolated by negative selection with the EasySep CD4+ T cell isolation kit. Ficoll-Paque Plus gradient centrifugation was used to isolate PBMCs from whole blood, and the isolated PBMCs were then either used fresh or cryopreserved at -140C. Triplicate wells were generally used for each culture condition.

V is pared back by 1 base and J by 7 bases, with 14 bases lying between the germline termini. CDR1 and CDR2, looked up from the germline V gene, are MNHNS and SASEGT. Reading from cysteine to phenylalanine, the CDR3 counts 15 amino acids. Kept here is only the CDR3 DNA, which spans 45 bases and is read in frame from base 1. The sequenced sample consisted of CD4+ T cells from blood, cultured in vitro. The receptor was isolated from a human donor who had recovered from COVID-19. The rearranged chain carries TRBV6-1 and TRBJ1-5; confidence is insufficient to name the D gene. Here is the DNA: TGTGCCAGCAGTGAAGGGGCTGAGGGAGGACAGCCCCAGCATTTT. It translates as CASSEGAEGGQPQHF.